One and the same sample provided the 19 T cell receptor beta chains below, sequenced in a study of T cells in Graves' hyperthyroidism and ophthalmopathy. Researchers took RNA transcripts and amplified the TCR beta CDR3 regions from them. An initial round of RT-PCR targeting the TCR CDR3 relied on the HTBI primer set. MiXCR, run by TCRdb on the multiplex PCR reads, gives a single entry per CDR3 protein. The sample contains approximately 610,000 distinct CDR3 sequences, 14% to 15% of which appear only once. The sample taken for sequencing was blood. These receptors were collected from a woman aged 40 to 50 with Graves' ophthalmopathy.

The chain employs TRBV5-4 and TRBJ2-5; 11 bases are shared with TRBD2. The length of the CDR3 is 15 residues. Trimming removed 4 bases from V and 5 bases from J; junction bases left unmatched: 7. Germline CDR1 SGHNT, CDR2 YYREEE (reference sequence). The CDR3 DNA reads TGTGCCAGCAGCATGTCTAGCGGGAGGAGCGAGACCCAGTACTTC. It translates to CASSMSSGRSETQYF.

This clonotype has at least ten counts. This CDR3 reads CASIGREKLWEQYF. The CDR3 DNA follows: TGTGCCAGCATCGGCAGGGAAAAACTCTGGGAGCAGTACTTC. The chain has TRBV6-2 or TRBV6-3 and TRBJ2-7; D might be TRBD1 (5 bases). CDR1 is MNHEY and CDR2 is SVGEGT in the germline V gene. V was shortened by 7 bases and J by 7 bases, with 20 bases between the two germline ends. This CDR3 contains 14 residues.

This clonotype has ten or more counts. CDR3 coding DNA: TGTGCCAGCAGTTTCCTAGGATGGTACGAGCAGTACTTC. The encoded protein is CASSFLGWYEQYF. The rearrangement joins TRBV28 to TRBJ2-7; unclear D gene. The germline gives CDR1 MDHEN, CDR2 SYDVKM. Trimming stripped 3 bases from V and 4 bases from J, with 10 bases between. CDR3 length: 13 residues.

This clonotype was seen ten or more times. V usage is TRBV20-1 and J usage is TRBJ2-5, with 7 bases aligning to TRBD1. Trimming cost V 5 bases and J 5 bases; bases outside gene matches: 5. The V gene's germline CDR1 is DFQATT and CDR2 SNEGSKA (reference sequence). This CDR3 has 12 residues. This CDR3 reads CSARQGRETQYF. The CDR3, as DNA: TGCAGTGCTCGACAGGGACGCGAGACCCAGTACTTC.

This clonotype has ten or more counts. The gene calls are TRBV2 and TRBJ2-5; tentatively, D is TRBD2 (6 bases). Germline V lookup: CDR1 SNHLY, CDR2 FYNNEI. Trimming took 6 bases from V and 3 from J, leaving 11 bases between them. The CDR3 is made up of 13 amino acids. The CDR3 DNA reads TGTGCCAGCAGGGGAGGTACCGAAGAGACCCAGTACTTC. This codes for CASRGGTEETQYF.

At least ten counts were recorded for this clonotype. V and J are TRBV15 and TRBJ2-2, with unresolved D. This CDR3 has 15 amino acids. V was trimmed by 3 bases and J by 0 bases, leaving 8 bases between them. Germline-derived CDR1 and CDR2 are LNHNV and YYDKDF (reference sequence). CDR3 nucleotides: TGTGCCACCAGCAGGCCCAGCGCGAACACCGGGGAGCTGTTTTTT. Its protein product is CATSRPSANTGELFF.

At least ten counts were recorded for this clonotype. The chain recombines TRBV20-1 with TRBJ2-5, with a possible D match to TRBD2 (6 bases). Per germline, CDR1 DFQATT and CDR2 SNEGSKA (reference sequence). This CDR3 spans 15 amino acids. Between the trimmed V and J ends, which lost 0 bases and 4 bases, there was a span of 15 bases. CDR3 loop: CSARDSREWGETQYF. The CDR3 DNA sequence: TGCAGTGCTAGAGATAGTCGGGAGTGGGGAGAGACCCAGTACTTC.

In its sample, this clonotype was seen many times. For the CDR3, the DNA is TGTGCCAGCAGTGTATATAGAGCTTTGGAGAACACTGAAGCTTTCTTT. This gives the protein CASSVYRALENTEAFF. The genes are TRBV2 and TRBJ1-1; D call uncertain. CDR1 is SNHLY, CDR2 FYNNEI, per germline. The CDR3 runs to 16 residues. V gave up 4 bases and J gave up 1 base, with 16 bases separating them.

This sequence joins TRBV6-1 and TRBJ1-1; perhaps TRBD1 as D (5 bases). Germline V gene sequence: CDR1 MNHNS, CDR2 SASEGT. Trimming pared 6 bases from V and 1 base from J, leaving 15 bases between. There are 15 residues in the CDR3. As DNA, the CDR3 is TGTGCCAGCAGCCGAGGGACGACGGCGAACACTGAAGCTTTCTTT. It specifies CASSRGTTANTEAFF.

The gene calls are TRBV12-3 or TRBV12-4 and TRBJ1-5; 8 bases line up with TRBD1. The CDR3 contains 15 residues. V gave up 3 bases and J gave up 4 bases; unmatched junction bases: 5. The CDR3 DNA reads as TGTGCCAGCAGTTTCCGGGACAGGCGTAATCAGCCCCAGCATTTT. It yields the protein CASSFRDRRNQPQHF.

This chain uses TRBV6-2 or TRBV6-3 with TRBJ2-7, with TRBD2 identical over 10 bases. Germline V lookup: CDR1 MNHEY, CDR2 SVGEGT. V lost 0 bases and J lost 6; bases outside the gene matches: 11. The CDR3 extends over 17 amino acids. The CDR3 DNA is TGTGCCAGCAGTTACTCGTCGGCACTAGCGGGGTCGATCGAGCAGTACTTC. Amino acids: CASSYSSALAGSIEQYF.

This clonotype was seen at least ten times. In DNA, the CDR3 is TGCAGTGCTAGTCTAGCGGGAGACGAGCAGTACTTC. Residues: CSASLAGDEQYF. V gene TRBV20-1 combines with J gene TRBJ2-7; 10 bases match TRBD2. The length of the CDR3 is 12 residues. Germline V lookup: CDR1 DFQATT, CDR2 SNEGSKA (reference sequence). V lost 3 bases to trimming and J lost 5 bases; unmatched junction nucleotides: 1.

Ten or more counts support this clonotype. The CDR3 coding sequence is TGTGCCAGCAGTCTGGGACCAGATAGCAATCAGCCCCAGCATTTT. Its translation: CASSLGPDSNQPQHF. The chain is built from TRBV2 and TRBJ1-5, with a tentative D call TRBD1 (5 bases). This CDR3 is built from 15 residues. V shed 5 bases and J shed 0 bases, with 11 bases lying between them. Germline V gene data show CDR1 as SNHLY and CDR2 as FYNNEI.

This clonotype was recorded many times. The chain combines TRBV6-2 or TRBV6-3 with TRBJ2-7, with 8 bases matching TRBD2. Looked up from germline, CDR1 is MNHEY and CDR2 is SVGEGT. J was trimmed by 4 bases and V by 6 bases; bases with no gene match: 11. This CDR3 spans 15 amino acids. This CDR3 reads CASRSAGTRFYEQYF. The CDR3 coding sequence is TGTGCCAGCAGATCTGCCGGGACTAGGTTTTACGAGCAGTACTTC.

In this sample, this clonotype turned up many times. The chain links TRBV7-9 to TRBJ2-5; D may be TRBD1 or TRBD2 (6 bases each). The CDR3 consists of 14 residues. The V gene lost 5 bases and the J gene lost 5 bases, with 15 bases spanning the gap. CDR1 is SEHNR, CDR2 FQNEAQ, per germline (reference sequence). The CDR3 sequence is CASSPGGQGETQYF. The CDR3 nucleotides are TGTGCCAGCAGCCCAGGAGGGCAGGGGGAGACCCAGTACTTC.

This clonotype was seen repeatedly, ten times or more. The chain joins TRBV29-1 to TRBJ1-1; a possible D gene is TRBD1 (6 bases). The germline CDR1 and CDR2 sequences are SQVTM and ANQGSEA. The CDR3 totals 14 residues. Trimming took 6 bases from V and 0 from J, leaving 14 bases between them. DNA for the CDR3: TGCAGCGTCCCTAGGGGGGGAGTGAACACTGAAGCTTTCTTT. This translates into CSVPRGGVNTEAFF.

Many counts were recorded for this clonotype. The chain carries TRBV15 and TRBJ2-5; TRBD2 agrees at 10 bases. The CDR3 is 15 amino acids. J lost 3 bases, V lost 9 bases, and 10 bases had no gene match. Germline CDR1 and CDR2: LNHNV and YYDKDF (reference sequence). CDR3 in DNA: TGTGCCACGCAAAGCGGGAGGGGCTTTAAAGAGACCCAGTACTTC. It yields the protein CATQSGRGFKETQYF.

This clonotype was counted between two and nine times. This chain uses TRBV18 with TRBJ1-1; D ambiguous. The germline CDR1 and CDR2 sequences are KGHSH and LQKENI. V was cut by 2 bases and J by 0 bases, with 10 bases left in between. The CDR3 is made up of 15 amino acids. The DNA for the CDR3 is TGTGCCAGCTCACCATTGGAGACCCTGAACACTGAAGCTTTCTTT. Its protein is CASSPLETLNTEAFF. Supplemented by reference TRBV18 and TRBJ1-1, the full variable domain reads NAGVMQNPRHLVRRRGQEARLRCSPMKGHSHVYWYRQLPEEGLKFMVYLQKENIIDESGMPKERFSAEFPKEGPSILRIQQVVRGDSAAYFCASSPLETLNTEAFFGQGTRLTVV.

Many counts were recorded for this clonotype. This sequence joins TRBV19 and TRBJ1-5; 7 bases are shared with TRBD1. V shed 4 bases, J shed 1 base, and the junction held 10 bases outside the gene matches. Germline V lookup: CDR1 LNHDA, CDR2 SQIVND (reference sequence). CDR3 length: 17 amino acids. The CDR3 loop reads CASSTTDRVGSNQPQHF. CDR3 sequence (DNA): TGTGCCAGTAGTACTACCGACAGGGTTGGCAGCAATCAGCCCCAGCATTTT.